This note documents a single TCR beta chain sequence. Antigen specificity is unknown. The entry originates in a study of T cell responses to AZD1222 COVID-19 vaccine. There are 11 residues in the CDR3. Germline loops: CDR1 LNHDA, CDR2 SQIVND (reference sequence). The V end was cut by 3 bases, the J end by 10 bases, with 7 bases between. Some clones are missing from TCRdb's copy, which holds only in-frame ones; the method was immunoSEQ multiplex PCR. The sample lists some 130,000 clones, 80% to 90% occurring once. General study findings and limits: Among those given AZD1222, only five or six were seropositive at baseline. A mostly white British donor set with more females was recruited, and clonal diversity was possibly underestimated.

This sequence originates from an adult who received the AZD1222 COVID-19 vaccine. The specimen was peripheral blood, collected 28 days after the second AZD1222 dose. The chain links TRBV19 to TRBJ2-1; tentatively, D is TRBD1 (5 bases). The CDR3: CASSIWGEQFF. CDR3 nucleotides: TGTGCCAGTAGTATCTGGGGCGAGCAGTTCTTC.